This T cell receptor (beta chain) comes out of a study of blood T cell repertoires in COVID-19. Participants reported their clinical history, and cohort assignment relied on those reports. Repertoires were generated with immunoSEQ multiplex PCR, while TCRdb's copy carries only in-frame clones and drops some. The top ten clones hold around 2% of a sample with 210,000 or so clones, approximately 80% of them seen once. The germline V gene encodes CDR1 SNHLY and CDR2 FYNNEI. This CDR3 region has 14 residues. V gave up 2 bases and J gave up 7 bases, with 12 bases separating them. The rearrangement uses TRBV2 and TRBJ1-5; possibly TRBD1 for D (6 bases). The clonotype comes from a man aged 55-75 years who had recovered from COVID-19. Sample: PBMCs or T cells enriched from blood (not recorded which). The DNA for the CDR3 is TGTGCCAGCAGTGAACGGACAGCCAGGCAGCCCCAGCATTTT. Amino acid sequence: CASSERTARQPQHF.